These 30 T cell receptor beta chains originate from one sample sequenced in a study of T cell clonality in common variable immunodeficiency. The repertoire was sequenced with immunoSEQ multiplex PCR; TCRdb's copy has only in-frame clones and lacks some. Listed for the sample are around 29,000 clones, none seen a single time. What was sequenced was peripheral blood mononuclear cells. The receptors derive from a person aged 18 to 75 in good health.

There are many counts of this clone. CDR3 in amino acids: CASSLGLTDTQYF. CDR3 bases read: TGTGCCAGCAGTTTAGGCCTTACAGATACG. The rearrangement uses TRBV7-3 and TRBJ2-3; no firm D call. The read gets to within 3 residues of the CDR3 end, and the germline J gene fills in the rest. The CDR3 has 13 residues. V lost 6 bases to trimming and J lost 3 bases, with 10 bases between them. Germline V gives CDR1 SGHTA, CDR2 FQGTGA.

This clone came up many times. Read data end 3 residues before the CDR3 end; the end is taken from the germline J gene. This chain connects TRBV18 to TRBJ2-6, with D unresolved. The V and J ends lost 3 bases and 4 bases respectively, with 4 bases between them. The CDR3 length is 13 residues. Looked up from germline, CDR1 is KGHSH and CDR2 is LQKENI. CDR3 DNA (partial): TGTGCCAGCTCACCGGCCGGGGCCAACGTC. It translates to CASSPAGANV. In full, the CDR3 reads CASSPAGANVLTF. The full variable domain, with the rest looked up from reference TRBV18 and TRBJ2-6, is NAGVMQNPRHLVRRRGQEARLRCSPMKGHSHVYWYRQLPEEGLKFMVYLQKENIIDESGMPKERFSAEFPKEGPSILRIQQVVRGDSAAYFCASSPAGANVLTFGAGSRLTVL.

This clone was observed at least ten times. With the read ending 3 residues before the CDR3 end, the germline J gene is used to fill in that end. The chain combines TRBV6-1 with TRBJ2-1; TRBD1 agrees at 8 bases. Germline CDR1 is MNHNS and CDR2 is SASEGT. Losses at the gene ends were 2 bases for V and 7 bases for J; bases not matched to a gene: 4. This CDR3 is 14 amino acids long. The CDR3: CASSESTGGNEQFF. CDR3 bases read: TGTGCCAGCAGTGAATCTACAGGGGGGAATGAG.

This clone appeared many times. The read halts 3 residues ahead of the CDR3 end, with the missing end drawn from the germline J gene. This rearrangement joins TRBV19 to TRBJ1-2; tentative D call: TRBD1 (6 bases). CDR1 LNHDA and CDR2 SQIVND come from the germline V gene (reference sequence). The CDR3 spans 14 residues. Trimming took 8 bases from V and 3 from J, leaving 16 bases between them. The covered CDR3 bases are TGTGCCAGTGGCCCGGCTGACAGGTACTATGGC. This codes for CASGPADRYYG. The whole CDR3 protein reads CASGPADRYYGYTF.

The table lists this clone with a few counts. The CDR3 extends 3 residues past the end of the read, so its final part is completed from the germline J gene. This sequence joins TRBV2 and TRBJ1-2; D may be TRBD1 (5 bases). The CDR3 totals 14 residues. The V end lost 2 bases, the J end lost 4 bases, and 11 bases lay between the germline ends. Germline-derived CDR1 and CDR2 are SNHLY and FYNNEI. Partial CDR3 DNA: TGTGCCAGCAGTGAACAGGGCGCTTTCTATGGC. Translating it yields CASSEQGAFYG. Given in full, the CDR3 is CASSEQGAFYGYTF.

This clone turned up a few times. The read terminates 3 residues before the CDR3 end, so the remaining end is supplied by the germline J gene. This sequence joins TRBV2 and TRBJ2-3; D is perhaps TRBD1 (5 bases). V gave up 5 bases and J gave up 6 bases, with 18 bases separating them. The CDR3 runs to 15 residues. Germline-derived CDR1 and CDR2 are SNHLY and FYNNEI. The CDR3 region is CASSKSGQGADTQYF. CDR3 DNA, as far as it was read: TGTGCCAGCAGTAAAAGTGGCCAGGGTGCGGATACG.

This clone came up a few times. Read coverage stops 3 residues before the CDR3 terminus; the germline J gene supplies the remainder. The chain has TRBV10-2 and TRBJ2-5; 10 bases are shared with TRBD2. The CDR3 extends over 14 amino acids. The germline V gene encodes CDR1 WSHSY and CDR2 SAAADI. J lost 3 bases, V lost 5 bases, and 3 bases had no gene match. CDR3: CASSRTSGKETQYF. The covered CDR3 bases are TGCGCCAGCAGTCGGACTAGCGGAAAAGAGACC.

About this clone itself: From the germline J gene comes the end of the CDR3, since the read stops 3 residues before it. This rearrangement joins TRBV2 to TRBJ2-1; 10 bases fit TRBD2. V gave up 8 bases and J gave up 2 bases; unmatched junction bases: 9. The CDR3 runs 16 residues. Germline V gene sequence: CDR1 SNHLY, CDR2 FYNNEI. The sequenced CDR3 bases are TGTGCCAGCTCACGAGCGCTAGCGGGGGCCTACAATGAG. It is translated as CASSRALAGAYNE. The whole CDR3 sequence reads CASSRALAGAYNEQFF.

About this clone itself: The read terminates 3 residues ahead of where the CDR3 ends, so the germline J gene completes it. The chain uses TRBV7-2 and TRBJ2-1; maybe TRBD2 (6 bases). Per germline, CDR1 SGHTA and CDR2 FQGNSA. This CDR3 contains 12 residues. The V and J ends lost 5 bases and 8 bases respectively, with 10 bases between them. The CDR3 DNA, read in part, is TGTGCCAGCAGCCGAAGCGGGTATGAG. Its translation: CASSRSGYE. The whole CDR3 reads CASSRSGYEQFF.

This clone was observed many times. Read data end 3 residues before the CDR3 end; the end is taken from the germline J gene. This chain connects TRBV5-1 to TRBJ2-5, with 9 bases identical to TRBD1. The junction had 12 bases not matched to a gene; V was cut back by 8 bases and J by 4 bases. CDR1 and CDR2 from the germline V gene are SGHRS and YFSETQ. This CDR3 contains 15 residues. The CDR3 region is CASSSGTGPRETQYF. The covered CDR3 bases are TGCGCCAGTTCGTCCGGGACAGGGCCACGAGAGACC.

This clone was seen repeatedly, ten times or more. The CDR3 end falls 3 residues outside the read, so it is completed with the germline J gene. Other DNA variants within this sample encode the same CDR3. The chain uses TRBV6-1 and TRBJ1-2, with TRBD1 matching 7 bases. The CDR3 spans 13 residues. Per the germline V gene, CDR1 is MNHNS and CDR2 is SASEGT. The chain's CDR3 is CASSEMTGPGYTF. CDR3 DNA (partial): TGTGCCAGCAGTGAAATGACAGGGCCGGGC.

This clone was seen repeatedly, ten times or more. Coverage ceases 3 residues before the CDR3 finishes, and the germline J gene fills in the end. The genes are TRBV7-3 and TRBJ2-5, with 9 bases aligning to TRBD2. The CDR3 is 16 amino acids. V lost 6 bases, J lost 0 bases, and 8 bases stayed unmatched. The germline CDR1 and CDR2 sequences are SGHTA and FQGTGA. Here the CDR3 reads CASSPLAGGHQETQYF. Incomplete CDR3 DNA: TGTGCCAGCAGTCCCCTCGCGGGAGGGCACCAAGAGACC.

Of note for this clone: The sequence runs out 3 residues before the end of the CDR3; the remainder is reconstructed from the germline J gene. The chain links TRBV2 to TRBJ2-1, with 7 positions matching TRBD1. J was trimmed by 7 bases and V by 3 bases; bases with no gene match: 9. The germline CDR1 and CDR2 sequences are SNHLY and FYNNEI. The CDR3 is 15 residues long. The chain's CDR3 is CASSDFRGIGNEQFF. The sequenced part of the CDR3 DNA is TGTGCCAGCAGTGACTTCAGGGGGATCGGGAATGAG.

Many counts were recorded for this clone. The read halts 3 residues ahead of the CDR3 end, with the missing end drawn from the germline J gene. The rearrangement joins TRBV18 to TRBJ2-5, with 7 bases identical to TRBD1. CDR1 is KGHSH and CDR2 is LQKENI in the germline V gene. CDR3 length equals 13 residues. The J segment lost 7 bases and the V segment lost 5 bases, leaving 7 bases of the junction unmatched. CDR3 loop: CASSTRTGRTQYF. The covered CDR3 bases are TGTGCCAGCTCAACACGGACAGGAAGGACC.

This clone was counted many times. Coverage ceases 3 residues before the CDR3 finishes, and the germline J gene fills in the end. V and J are TRBV18 and TRBJ2-1; 9 bases line up with TRBD1. CDR3 length equals 14 residues. CDR1 KGHSH and CDR2 LQKENI come from the germline V gene. The J segment lost 8 bases and the V segment lost 3 bases, leaving 5 bases of the junction unmatched. The CDR3 reads CASSPGTGLDEQFF. CDR3 DNA, as far as it was read: TGTGCCAGCTCACCCGGGACAGGGTTGGATGAG.

In its sample, this clone was seen a few times. The CDR3 bases that were read are TGTGCCAGCTCACCAAAAAACACAGGGGCCCGAGAGACG. Encoded protein: CASSPKNTGARET. The full-length CDR3 reads as CASSPKNTGARETQYF. The chain is built from TRBV18 and TRBJ2-3; 7 nucleotides line up with TRBD1. The sequenced fragment ends 3 residues before the CDR3 boundary, so the rest is inferred from the germline J gene. CDR1 and CDR2 from the germline V gene are KGHSH and LQKENI. The CDR3 has 16 amino acids.

Remarks on this clone: The read ends 3 residues before the CDR3 terminus; that terminus is restored from the germline J gene. V usage is TRBV5-1 and J usage is TRBJ2-7; tentative D call: TRBD2 (5 bases). Between the trimmed V and J ends, which lost 1 base and 0 bases, there was a span of 11 bases. Germline loops: CDR1 SGHRS, CDR2 YFSETQ. This CDR3 region has 15 residues. CDR3 DNA (partial): TGCGCCAGCAGCTTGAAGGGCGCGGGCTCCTACGAG. Translating it yields CASSLKGAGSYE. The full-length CDR3 reads as CASSLKGAGSYEQYF.

This clone was counted many times. From the germline J gene comes the end of the CDR3, since the read stops 3 residues before it. The chain is built from TRBV6-1 and TRBJ2-7, with 9 positions matching TRBD1. This CDR3 contains 15 residues. The trim removed 4 bases at V and 5 bases at J, leaving 9 bases unmatched. The germline V gene has CDR1 MNHNS and CDR2 SASEGT. CDR3 protein: CASSAFADRGNEQYF. The part of the CDR3 DNA that was read is TGTGCCAGCAGTGCGTTCGCTGACAGGGGGAACGAG.

This clone was found many times. The read terminates 3 residues ahead of where the CDR3 ends, so the germline J gene completes it. This chain connects TRBV7-2 to TRBJ2-7; 9 positions match TRBD1. This CDR3 region has 15 residues. CDR1 and CDR2 (germline): SGHTA, FQGNSA. V shed 3 bases, J shed 2 bases, and the junction held 5 bases outside the gene matches. The CDR3 region is CASSFDDRGAYEQYF. The CDR3 DNA, read in part, is TGTGCCAGCAGCTTTGACGACAGGGGGGCCTACGAG.

This clone was observed many times. The read stops 3 residues short of the end of the CDR3; the missing end is completed from the germline J gene. V usage is TRBV20-1 and J usage is TRBJ2-2; TRBD2 agrees at 7 bases. The germline CDR1 and CDR2 sequences are DFQATT and SNEGSKA (reference sequence). The junction had 2 bases not matched to a gene; V was cut back by 1 base and J by 3 bases. CDR3 size: 14 residues. The CDR3 is CSARASGDTGELFF. Partial CDR3 DNA: TGCAGTGCTAGAGCTAGCGGAGACACCGGGGAG.

Ten or more counts support this clone. The read falls 3 residues short of the CDR3 end, and the missing part is taken from the germline J gene. The chain recombines TRBV20-1 with TRBJ2-5; tentative D call: TRBD1 (5 bases). The CDR3 is 13 residues long. Between the trimmed V and J ends, which lost 3 bases and 1 base, there was a span of 9 bases. Germline V CDR1 and CDR2: DFQATT, SNEGSKA (reference sequence). This CDR3 is CSARRQGQETQYF. The DNA read from the CDR3 is TGCAGTGCTAGGAGGCAGGGCCAAGAGACC.

This clone was seen many times. Read coverage stops 3 residues before the CDR3 terminus; the germline J gene supplies the remainder. This sequence joins TRBV12-3 or TRBV12-4 and TRBJ1-5; tentatively, D is TRBD1 (5 bases). V was pared by 8 bases and J by 0 bases, with 11 bases between. The CDR3 covers 14 residues. Here the CDR3 reads CASVFTGSNQPQHF. CDR3 DNA, as far as it was read: TGTGCCAGCGTATTCACAGGTAGCAATCAGCCC.

This clone was counted at least ten times. From the germline J gene comes the end of the CDR3, since the read stops 3 residues before it. This chain links TRBV19 with TRBJ1-5, with D possibly TRBD1 on 5 matching bases. V lost 6 bases, J lost 4 bases, and 16 bases lay in between. The germline CDR1 and CDR2 sequences are LNHDA and SQIVND (reference sequence). There are 15 residues in the CDR3. CDR3 DNA, as far as it was read: TGTGCCAGTAGCGCGGAAGACAGATTAAATCAGCCC. Protein product: CASSAEDRLNQP. The entire CDR3 sequence reads CASSAEDRLNQPQHF. The whole variable domain, remainder taken from reference TRBV19 and TRBJ1-5, is DGGITQSPKYLFRKEGQNVTLSCEQNLNHDAMYWYRQDPGQGLRLIYYSQIVNDFQKGDIAEGYSVSREKKESFPLTVTSAQKNPTAFYLCASSAEDRLNQPQHFGDGTRLSIL.

Turning to this clone: The read ends 3 residues early relative to the CDR3; the germline J gene fills the gap. The chain couples TRBV11-2 to TRBJ2-5; tentative D call: TRBD1 (6 bases). The V end lost 1 base, the J end lost 4 bases, and 13 bases lay between the germline ends. Germline values: CDR1 SGHAT, CDR2 FQNNGV. The CDR3 spans 15 residues. The CDR3 bases that were read are TGTGCCAGCAGCTTAGGTCAAGGCAGGGGAGAGACC. This translates into CASSLGQGRGET. The whole CDR3 protein reads CASSLGQGRGETQYF.

This clone has at least ten counts. The read ends 3 residues early relative to the CDR3; the germline J gene fills the gap. V usage is TRBV7-6 and J usage is TRBJ2-1; 12 bases match TRBD2. Germline CDR1 reads SGHVS; CDR2 reads FNYEAQ. The CDR3 has 17 residues. Trimming at V came to 4 bases and at J to 0 bases, leaving 4 bases not matched to a gene. This CDR3 reads CASSSLAGGSSYNEQFF. The sequenced CDR3 bases are TGTGCCAGCAGCTCCCTAGCGGGAGGGAGCTCCTACAATGAG. Together with reference TRBV7-6 and TRBJ2-1, the CDR3 gives the full variable domain: GAGVSQSPRYKVTKRGQDVALRCDPISGHVSLYWYRQALGQGPEFLTYFNYEAQQDKSGLPNDRFSAERPEGSISTLTIQRTEQRDSAMYRCASSSLAGGSSYNEQFFGPGTRLTVL.

As regards this clone: With the read ending 3 residues before the CDR3 end, the germline J gene is used to fill in that end. The genes are TRBV2 and TRBJ1-1, with D perhaps matching TRBD1 (5 bases). Germline V gene lookup returns CDR1 SNHLY and CDR2 FYNNEI. The CDR3 has 10 amino acids. The DNA read from the CDR3 is TGTGCCAGCAGTGCAGGGGAA. This sequence encodes CASSAGE. The full CDR3 is CASSAGEAFF.

This clone was seen ten or more times. The read ends 3 residues before the CDR3 terminus; that terminus is restored from the germline J gene. The rearrangement uses TRBV30 and TRBJ2-5; possibly TRBD1 for D (5 bases). V was pared by 4 bases and J by 4 bases, with 13 bases between. The CDR3 has 13 amino acids. Germline loops: CDR1 GTSNPN, CDR2 SVGIG (reference sequence). The CDR3 sequence: CAWTLGQGETQYF. Incomplete CDR3 DNA: TGTGCCTGGACTCTAGGCCAGGGAGAGACC.

This clone turned up a few times. The CDR3 end falls 3 residues outside the read, so it is completed with the germline J gene. The chain uses TRBV7-9 and TRBJ2-1; 8 bases are a match to TRBD2. CDR1 and CDR2 from the germline V gene are SEHNR and FQNEAQ (reference sequence). The junction had 11 bases not matched to a gene; V was cut back by 5 bases and J by 8 bases. The CDR3 totals 15 residues. The DNA read from the CDR3 is TGTGCCAGCAGCACAGCCGGGACTAGAGTAGATGAG. Translation gives CASSTAGTRVDE. Given in full, the CDR3 is CASSTAGTRVDEQFF.

This clone was counted between two and nine times. Read coverage stops 3 residues before the CDR3 terminus; the germline J gene supplies the remainder. This same CDR3 is encoded by further DNA sequences in the sample. The chain uses TRBV19 and TRBJ1-1; weak D call: TRBD1 (5 bases). Trimming cost V 6 bases and J 3 bases, with 17 bases left between them. CDR3 length equals 15 residues. Germline V gene sequence: CDR1 LNHDA, CDR2 SQIVND (reference sequence). The CDR3 sequence is CASRTGTGGDTEAFF. CDR3 DNA, as far as it was read: TGTGCCAGTAGAACCGGGACGGGGGGGGACACTGAA.

With respect to this clone: The read terminates 3 residues ahead of where the CDR3 ends, so the germline J gene completes it. V gene TRBV5-1 combines with J gene TRBJ1-3; 9 bases map to TRBD1. Germline V CDR1 and CDR2: SGHRS, YFSETQ. The CDR3 is 14 amino acids. V trimming: 4 bases; J trimming: 4 bases; junction bases outside the gene matches: 3. CDR3 DNA (partial): TGCGCCAGCAGCCCGGGACAGGGAGGAAACACC. Translating it yields CASSPGQGGNT. The whole CDR3 is CASSPGQGGNTIYF.